The rows below give T cell receptor beta chains drawn from one sample of a study of PD-1 blockade in classical Hodgkin lymphoma. Using immunoSEQ multiplex PCR, the repertoire was profiled, and TCRdb retains in-frame clones only, with some absent. Of over 50,000 clones in the sample, about 90% were seen once. The sample was peripheral blood mononuclear cells (PBMCs), taken before the fourth cycle of nivolumab. The receptor source for this set is a human donor with classical Hodgkin lymphoma. CDR3s include the opening cysteine and the closing phenylalanine or tryptophan. D genes are given only for firm matches. Rows give clone size only sometimes, using once, few, many, or a class for an expanded clone.

CDR3 protein	CDR3 DNA	clone size	J gene	D gene	V gene
CAISEVPGTGPNTEAFF	TGTGCCATCAGTGAGGTGCCCGGGACAGGACCGAACACTGAAGCTTTCTTT	-	TRBJ1-1	TRBD1	TRBV10-3
CASSWTDPSNQPQHF	TGCGCCAGCAGTTGGACTGATCCTAGCAATCAGCCCCAGCATTTT	-	TRBJ1-5	-	TRBV5-1
CASSISGTATRGANVLTF	TGTGCCAGTAGTATATCCGGGACTGCCACTCGGGGGGCCAACGTCCTGACTTTC	-	TRBJ2-6	-	TRBV19
CASSPGLAGGPLSTDTQYF	TGCGCCAGCAGCCCCGGACTAGCGGGGGGGCCCCTTAGCACAGATACGCAGTATTTT	-	TRBJ2-3	TRBD2	TRBV5-1
CASSPQGVGTEAFF	TGCGCCAGCAGCCCACAGGGGGTTGGCACTGAAGCTTTCTTT	-	TRBJ1-1	TRBD1	TRBV5-1
CASSVGLGGQETQYF	TGCGCCAGCAGCGTGGGGCTGGGGGGGCAAGAGACCCAGTACTTC	-	TRBJ2-5	TRBD2	TRBV5-1
CASSPGTEYQPQHF	TGCGCCAGCAGCCCGGGGACGGAATATCAGCCCCAGCATTTT	-	TRBJ1-5	-	TRBV5-1
CASTEAGGIYEQYF	TGTGCCAGCACGGAAGCGGGGGGTATATACGAGCAGTACTTC	-	TRBJ2-7	TRBD2	TRBV7-9
CASSLAGGVGNQPQHF	TGTGCCAGCAGCTTGGCCGGGGGGGTGGGCAATCAGCCCCAGCATTTT	once	TRBJ1-5	-	TRBV5-8
CASSQTSRTEAFF	TGTGCCAGCAGCCAAACGAGCCGCACTGAAGCTTTCTTT	-	TRBJ1-1	-	TRBV7-3
CASSFGQGGLNTEAFF	TGTGCCAGCAGCTTTGGACAGGGGGGATTGAACACTGAAGCTTTCTTT	-	TRBJ1-1	TRBD1	TRBV7-9
CASSLRETGPFSPLHF	TGTGCCAGCAGCCTTCGCGAGACAGGGCCATTTTCACCCCTCCACTTT	once	TRBJ1-6	TRBD1	TRBV14
CASLPGTRINYGYTF	TGTGCCAGCTTACCAGGGACAAGGATTAACTATGGCTACACCTTC	-	TRBJ1-2	-	TRBV18
CASSKDNLEKLFF	TGTGCCAGCAGCAAGGACAACCTTGAAAAACTGTTTTTT	-	TRBJ1-4	-	TRBV7-8
CASRGRGNEQFF	TGTGCCAGCAGAGGCAGGGGCAATGAGCAGTTCTTC	once	TRBJ2-1	-	TRBV6-1
CASSFTGGSPLHF	TGTGCCAGCAGTTTTACCGGAGGCTCACCCCTCCACTTT	-	TRBJ1-6	-	TRBV27